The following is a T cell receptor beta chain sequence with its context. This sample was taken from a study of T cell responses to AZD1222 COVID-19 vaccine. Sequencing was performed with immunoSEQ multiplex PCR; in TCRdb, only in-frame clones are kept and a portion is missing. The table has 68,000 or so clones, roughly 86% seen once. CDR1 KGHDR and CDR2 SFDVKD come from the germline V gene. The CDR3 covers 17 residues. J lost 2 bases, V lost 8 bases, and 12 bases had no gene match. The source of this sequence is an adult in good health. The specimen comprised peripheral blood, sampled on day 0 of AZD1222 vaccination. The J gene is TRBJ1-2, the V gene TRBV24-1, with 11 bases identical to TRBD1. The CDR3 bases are TGTGCCACCACCATAGGGACAGGGGGTTTCGGAAACTATGGCTACACCTTC. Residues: CATTIGTGGFGNYGYTF.